The 20 T cell receptor beta chains below all came from one sample that was sequenced in a study of OX40 agonist ivuxolimab in advanced cancers. The library was prepared using the immunoSEQ multiplex PCR assay. The source is immuneACCESS, and TCRdb retained only in-frame sequences with V and J called. Part of the clones is not carried over; for the studies checked, unresolved V genes explain less than half of this, and the remainder is unexplained. This sample is represented by 55,000 to 75,000 clones; approximately 86% of them were singletons. The ten largest clones add up to about 0.75% of the sample. Specimen: CD4+ or CD8+ T cells sorted from blood, collected in a trial of the OX40 agonist ivuxolimab. The receptors derive from an adult with an advanced solid tumor such as melanoma, head and neck, liver or kidney cancer.

The rearrangement uses TRBV5-8 and TRBJ1-5; D remains ambiguous. V shed 1 base and J shed 4 bases, with 3 bases lying between them. The germline CDR1 and CDR2 sequences are SGHTS and YDEGEE. The CDR3 sequence is 12 residues long. The CDR3 loop reads CASSLWNQPQHF. CDR3 bases: TGTGCCAGCAGCTTGTGGAATCAGCCCCAGCATTTT.

With respect to this clone: At the DNA level, this CDR3 is encoded by other sequences in the same sample as well. This chain connects TRBV30 to TRBJ1-5, with D unclear. V was pared by 0 bases and J by 6 bases, with 6 bases between. The germline gives CDR1 GTSNPN, CDR2 SVGIG (reference sequence). The CDR3 length is 12 residues. The CDR3 DNA follows: TGTGCCTGGAGTGTAGGGAGTCAGCCCCAGCATTTT. Translating gives CAWSVGSQPQHF.

A few counts support this clone. The rearrangement links TRBV6-5 to TRBJ2-7; D possibly corresponds to TRBD1 (5 bases). This CDR3 has 13 amino acids. Germline lookup yields CDR1 MNHEY and CDR2 SVGAGI. Trimming removed 6 bases from V and 1 base from J, with 10 bases in between. This CDR3 reads CASRDSVSYEQYF. Written as DNA, the CDR3 is TGTGCCAGCAGAGACAGTGTATCCTACGAGCAGTACTTC.

V gene TRBV4-3 combines with J gene TRBJ2-1, with D possibly TRBD1 on 6 matching bases. Germline V gene lookup returns CDR1 LGHNA and CDR2 YSLEER. This CDR3 has 16 amino acids. The V end was cut by 2 bases, the J end by 4 bases, with 15 bases between. CDR3 in DNA: TGCGCCAGCAGCCAACACTCGAGACAGGAATACAATGAGCAGTTCTTC. This gives the protein CASSQHSRQEYNEQFF.

The chain has TRBV11-2 and TRBJ2-2, with D hard to call. CDR3 length: 14 amino acids. Germline CDR1 and CDR2: SGHAT and FQNNGV. Deletions cut 5 bases from V and 6 bases from J, with 13 bases between. CDR3 sequence: CASSRTKPSGELFF. The DNA of the CDR3 is TGTGCCAGCAGCCGAACGAAGCCCTCCGGGGAGCTGTTTTTT. Filled out from reference TRBV11-2 and TRBJ2-2, the complete variable domain reads EAGVAQSPRYKIIEKRQSVAFWCNPISGHATLYWYQQILGQGPKLLIQFQNNGVVDDSQLPKDRFSAERLKGVDSTLKIQPAKLEDSAVYLCASSRTKPSGELFFGEGSRLTVL.

J is TRBJ2-5 and V is TRBV29-1, with a tentative D call TRBD1 (6 bases). CDR1 and CDR2 (germline): SQVTM, ANQGSEA. V was trimmed by 7 bases and J by 2 bases, leaving 14 bases between them. The CDR3 sequence is 13 residues long. The CDR3, as DNA: TGCAGCGCGAGGGGGATCCCTCAAGAGACCCAGTACTTC. Encoded protein: CSARGIPQETQYF.

The chain recombines TRBV9 with TRBJ2-5, with 11 bases aligning to TRBD2. The CDR3 runs to 16 residues. The ends lost 1 base at V and 5 bases at J; junction bases unmatched: 7. CDR1 SGDLS and CDR2 YYNGEE come from the germline V gene. Here the CDR3 DNA reads TGTGCCAGCAGCGTAACACTAGCGGGAGATCGGGAGACCCAGTACTTC. Its translation: CASSVTLAGDRETQYF.

This rearrangement joins TRBV6-5 to TRBJ2-6; D is undetermined. The CDR3 spans 14 residues. Trimming pared 3 bases from V and 0 bases from J, leaving 3 bases between. CDR1 and CDR2 from the germline V gene are MNHEY and SVGAGI. CDR3 protein: CASSYDSGANVLTF. The CDR3 coding sequence is TGTGCCAGCAGTTATGACTCTGGGGCCAACGTCCTGACTTTC.

This rearrangement joins TRBV7-2 to TRBJ2-5, with a weak D call TRBD2 (6 bases). Germline CDR1 is SGHTA and CDR2 is FQGNSA. The CDR3 runs to 13 residues. Trimming removed 5 bases at V and 5 bases at J, with 12 bases between. DNA for the CDR3: TGTGCCAGCAGCCCCCGGGAGTGGGAGACCCAGTACTTC. Amino acids: CASSPREWETQYF.

This clone was seen a few times. The chain uses TRBV25-1 and TRBJ2-1, with 7 positions matching TRBD1. Unmatched junction bases numbered 6, after V lost 5 bases and J lost 2 bases. The CDR3 extends over 15 amino acids. Germline V CDR1 and CDR2: MGHDK, SYGVNS. CDR3 sequence (DNA): TGTGCCAGCAGTCAGACAGGGACAACCTACAATGAGCAGTTCTTC. Translating gives CASSQTGTTYNEQFF.

The chain employs TRBV2 and TRBJ1-4; 9 positions agree with TRBD1. Trimming at V came to 7 bases and at J to 7 bases, leaving 10 bases not matched to a gene. The germline V gene encodes CDR1 SNHLY and CDR2 FYNNEI. The CDR3 has 15 amino acids. The CDR3 spells CASKTLTGGPEKLFF. In DNA form, the CDR3 reads TGTGCCAGCAAAACCCTGACAGGGGGACCTGAAAAACTGTTTTTT.

A single count supports this clone. The chain joins TRBV5-4 to TRBJ2-2; D uncertain. Germline V gene data show CDR1 as SGHNT and CDR2 as YYREEE (reference sequence). Trimming removed 4 bases at V and 6 bases at J, with 13 bases between. The CDR3 has 14 residues. DNA for the CDR3: TGTGCCAGCAGCATGGCCGGATATGCCGGGGAGCTGTTTTTT. Its translation: CASSMAGYAGELFF.

In this sample, this clone turned up once. The chain recombines TRBV7-2 with TRBJ2-1, with D possibly matching TRBD1 (6 bases). The CDR3 consists of 13 residues. The germline CDR1 and CDR2 sequences are SGHTA and FQGNSA. V was pared by 4 bases and J by 6 bases, with 10 bases between. The CDR3 is CASSSGASNEQFF. CDR3 sequence (DNA): TGTGCCAGCAGCTCAGGGGCCTCCAATGAGCAGTTCTTC.

The CDR3 nucleotides read TGTGCCAGCAGCCCAAGGGGAGATACGCAGTATTTT. It specifies CASSPRGDTQYF. The chain carries TRBV11-2 and TRBJ2-3, with D possibly TRBD1 on 5 matching bases. Germline CDR1 is SGHAT and CDR2 is FQNNGV. The CDR3 runs to 12 residues. Trimming took off 5 bases at V and 5 bases at J, with 8 bases between the two ends.

This rearrangement joins TRBV9 to TRBJ2-3, with D perhaps matching TRBD2 (7 bases). From germline, CDR1 is SGDLS and CDR2 YYNGEE. Trimming shortened V by 4 bases and J by 0 bases, and 18 bases separated the two germline ends. There are 17 residues in the CDR3. DNA of the CDR3: TGTGCCAGCAGCCCAGGGGTCGGCGGGGGTAGCACAGATACGCAGTATTTT. This gives the protein CASSPGVGGGSTDTQYF.

The table lists this clone with a few counts. V is TRBV28 and J is TRBJ1-3, with D unclear. V was shortened by 6 bases and J by 4 bases, with 13 bases between the two germline ends. Germline CDR1 reads MDHEN; CDR2 reads SYDVKM. The CDR3 consists of 14 residues. For the CDR3, the DNA is TGTGCCAGCAGCACCCCTCTCGCGGGAAACACCATATATTTT. Its protein is CASSTPLAGNTIYF.

The rearrangement joins TRBV27 to TRBJ1-4, with D unclear. Trimming cost V 6 bases and J 7 bases, with 12 bases left between them. Germline V gives CDR1 MNHEY, CDR2 SMNVEV (reference sequence). This CDR3 is 13 amino acids long. The CDR3 nucleotides read TGTGCCAGCAGCCCCTCTCCGTCTGAAAAACTGTTTTTT. Translating it yields CASSPSPSEKLFF. Combining the CDR3 with reference TRBV27 and TRBJ1-4 gives the whole variable domain EAQVTQNPRYLITVTGKKLTVTCSQNMNHEYMSWYRQDPGLGLRQIYYSMNVEVTDKGDVPEGYKVSRKEKRNFPLILESPSPNQTSLYFCASSPSPSEKLFFGSGTQLSVL.

CDR3 amino acids: CASRRDRANYGYTF. CDR3 nucleotide sequence: TGTGCCAGTAGACGGGACAGAGCTAACTATGGCTACACCTTC. This chain joins TRBV19 and TRBJ1-2, with 7 nucleotides matching TRBD1. V was clipped by 6 bases and J by 0 bases; unmatched bases: 4. Germline assignment: CDR1 LNHDA and CDR2 SQIVND (reference sequence). CDR3 length: 14 residues.

V and J are TRBV7-2 and TRBJ1-1, with TRBD1 as a possible D gene (6 bases). Germline V gives CDR1 SGHTA, CDR2 FQGNSA. V gave up 5 bases and J gave up 7 bases, with 11 bases separating them. The CDR3 is 12 amino acids. CDR3 in DNA: TGTGCCAGCAGCGAACAGGGCATTGAAGCTTTCTTT. It translates to CASSEQGIEAFF. Variable domain in full (rest from reference TRBV7-2 and TRBJ1-1): GAGVSQSPSNKVTEKGKDVELRCDPISGHTALYWYRQSLGQGLEFLIYFQGNSAPDKSGLPSDRFSAERTGGSVSTLTIQRTQQEDSAVYLCASSEQGIEAFFGQGTRLTVV.

The chain links TRBV19 to TRBJ1-2; the D is unclear. In germline, CDR1 is LNHDA, CDR2 SQIVND (reference sequence). This CDR3 spans 16 amino acids. V shed 1 base and J shed 2 bases, with 14 bases lying between them. The CDR3 spells CASSIGFVARNYGYTF. DNA of the CDR3: TGTGCCAGTAGTATAGGTTTCGTCGCCCGGAACTATGGCTACACCTTC. Full variable domain (missing parts from reference TRBV19 and TRBJ1-2): DGGITQSPKYLFRKEGQNVTLSCEQNLNHDAMYWYRQDPGQGLRLIYYSQIVNDFQKGDIAEGYSVSREKKESFPLTVTSAQKNPTAFYLCASSIGFVARNYGYTFGSGTRLTVV.